The rows below give T cell receptor beta chains drawn from one sample of a study of cytomegalovirus exposure and HLA in healthy donors. Using immunoSEQ multiplex PCR, the repertoire was profiled, and TCRdb retains in-frame clones only, with some absent. The repertoire holds 130,000 or so clones, with roughly 70% as singletons. Source material: PBMCs. These receptors were collected from a man aged 25 to 45 in good health and CMV-seronegative. The CDR3 runs from the conserved cysteine through the conserved F or W. A D gene is named only where the DNA matches it firmly. Expanded clones are given a class, and other clones once, few, many or no size at all.

V	size	J	D	DNA	CDR3
TRBV29-1	NA	TRBJ1-2	NA	TGCAGCGTTGACAGCGTCCGCTATGGCTACACCTTC	CSVDSVRYGYTF
TRBV28	once	TRBJ2-3	NA	TGTGCCAGCAGCCAGGATACGCAGTATTTT	CASSQDTQYF
TRBV9	few	TRBJ2-1	TRBD2	TGTGCCAGCAGCAGCGGGGGGGAGTACAATGAGCAGTTCTTC	CASSSGGEYNEQFF
TRBV7-2	few	TRBJ2-2	TRBD2	TGTGCCAGCAGCCGAGCGGGATCCACCGGGGAGCTGTTTTTT	CASSRAGSTGELFF
TRBV19	NA	TRBJ1-1	NA	TGTGCCAGTAGCACGGGTTCTGGTACTGAAGCTTTCTTT	CASSTGSGTEAFF
TRBV7-9	NA	TRBJ1-2	NA	TGTGCCAGCAGCTTACAGGGGACACCGTATGGCTACACCTTC	CASSLQGTPYGYTF
TRBV28	NA	TRBJ2-1	NA	TGTGCCAGCAGTCCCCCCGGGGGTGCTTCGAACTACAATGAGCAGTTCTTC	CASSPPGGASNYNEQFF
TRBV7-2	NA	TRBJ1-4	NA	TGTGCCAGCAGCTTATTACCCACCACAGGGTTGGGTGAAAAACTGTTTTTT	CASSLLPTTGLGEKLFF
TRBV9	once	TRBJ1-3	NA	TGTGCCAGCAGCCCCGCGTTTGCTTTTCGCTCTGGAAACACCATATATTTT	CASSPAFAFRSGNTIYF
TRBV10-3	NA	TRBJ2-7	TRBD1	TGTGCCATCAGTGACCCCGGACAGGTGAGCTACGAGCAGTACTTC	CAISDPGQVSYEQYF
TRBV27	NA	TRBJ1-5	NA	TGTGCCAGCAGTTTAGAGGGAGGATATGGCAATCAGCCCCAGCATTTT	CASSLEGGYGNQPQHF
TRBV30	NA	TRBJ1-2	NA	TGTGCCTGGAGTCCCCGGACAGATATTGGCTACACCTTC	CAWSPRTDIGYTF
TRBV7-9	few	TRBJ2-3	TRBD2	TGTGCCAGCAGACCCGAGCGGGGACCTAGCACAGATACGCAGTATTTT	CASRPERGPSTDTQYF
TRBV4-3	NA	TRBJ2-1	TRBD1	TGCGCCAGCAGCTCAGACGTCCGGGACAGGGGTCATAGAGATGAGCAGTTCTTC	CASSSDVRDRGHRDEQFF
TRBV21-1	NA	TRBJ2-2	NA	TGTGCCAGCAGCAAATTTTGCGGGGAACCGAACACCGGGGAGCTGTTTTTT	CASSKFCGEPNTGELFF
TRBV7-8	NA	TRBJ2-3	TRBD2	TGTGCCAGCAGCTTAGCGGCTAGCGGGAGCAAAGATACGCAGTATTTT	CASSLAASGSKDTQYF
TRBV5-1	NA	TRBJ2-1	NA	TGCGCCAGCAGCTTGCAACAGGGAACCTACAATGAGCAGTTCTTC	CASSLQQGTYNEQFF
TRBV28	NA	TRBJ2-3	TRBD1	TGTGCCAGCAGGGGGACAGGGAGAAGCACAGATACGCAGTATTTT	CASRGTGRSTDTQYF
TRBV29-1	few	TRBJ2-1	NA	TGCAGCGTCCTAAGAGAGACATATGAGCAGTTCTTC	CSVLRETYEQFF
TRBV29-1	NA	TRBJ1-1	NA	TGCAGCGTCGCTCCCGGCGGCACTGAAGCTTTCTTT	CSVAPGGTEAFF
TRBV7-8	NA	TRBJ1-1	NA	TGTGCCAGCAGCTTAGTTGGTCTGCGGCAAGCTTTCTTT	CASSLVGLRQAFF
TRBV5-1	NA	TRBJ1-5	TRBD1	TGCGCCAGCAGCGTCTCAGGGGGTCAGCCCCAGCATTTT	CASSVSGGQPQHF
TRBV7-3	NA	TRBJ2-1	TRBD2	TGTGCCAGCAGCTTTCTAGCGGGAGCCTACAATGAGCAGTTCTTC	CASSFLAGAYNEQFF
TRBV27	once	TRBJ2-5	NA	TGTGCCAGCAGTTCTCAGGGGGAGACCCAGTACTTC	CASSSQGETQYF
TRBV28	NA	TRBJ1-2	NA	TGTGCCAGCAGAGAGGAATTTTATGGCTACACCTTC	CASREEFYGYTF
TRBV29-1	few	TRBJ2-1	TRBD1	TGCAGCGTGGAGAATGGACAGGGGTCCAATGAGCAGTTCTTC	CSVENGQGSNEQFF
TRBV10-3	few	TRBJ2-7	NA	TGTGCCGCCAGGACAGACTCCTACGAGCAGTACTTC	CAARTDSYEQYF
TRBV14	few	TRBJ1-2	NA	TGTGCCAGCAGCCAGCGGACACGGACGAACAACTATGGCTACACCTTC	CASSQRTRTNNYGYTF
TRBV5-1	NA	TRBJ2-7	TRBD1	TGCGCCAGCGCCTTATACAGGGGAGAGGACCCTGAGCAGTACTTC	CASALYRGEDPEQYF
TRBV5-8	NA	TRBJ2-5	NA	TGTGCCAGCAGCTTTAGGGCGGGTCAAAAGACCCAGTACTTC	CASSFRAGQKTQYF
TRBV30	NA	TRBJ2-1	TRBD2	TGTGCCTGGGGTATAGCGGGGAACGGCAATGAGCAGTTCTTC	CAWGIAGNGNEQFF
TRBV2	NA	TRBJ2-7	TRBD2	TGTGCCAGCAGTGTCGGGACTAGCGGTAAGGCCTACGAGCAGTACTTC	CASSVGTSGKAYEQYF
TRBV7-3	few	TRBJ2-2	NA	TGTGCCAGCAGCTCTCACAGGGACGGGGAGCTGTTTTTT	CASSSHRDGELFF
TRBV28	NA	TRBJ2-5	TRBD2	TGTGCCAGCAGTTCCTCCTCGACTAGCGGGGGGCCGGAGACCCAGTACTTC	CASSSSSTSGGPETQYF
TRBV6-9	few	TRBJ1-5	NA	TGTGCCAGCAGTTATTCAGGGGGTCAAGGAGGGCCCCAGCATTTT	CASSYSGGQGGPQHF
TRBV7-2	NA	TRBJ2-3	NA	TGTGCCAGCAGCCCAGACAGGTTTTTAGGCACAGATACGCAGTATTTT	CASSPDRFLGTDTQYF
TRBV29-1	NA	TRBJ1-1	NA	TGCAGCGTTTCGGGGGGGCTGACTGAAGCTTTCTTT	CSVSGGLTEAFF
TRBV6-1	NA	TRBJ1-2	NA	TGTGCCAGCATAGACTTTTATAACTATGGCTACACCTTC	CASIDFYNYGYTF